Shown below are 31 T cell receptor beta chains from a single sample sequenced in a study of cytomegalovirus exposure and HLA in healthy donors. TCRdb's table, derived via immunoSEQ multiplex PCR, lists solely in-frame clones and lacks some. The sample lists a few hundred thousand clones, approximately 80% occurring once. Material: PBMCs. Receptor source: a woman in her 30s in good health and CMV-seropositive.

V usage is TRBV5-6 and J usage is TRBJ2-1; TRBD2 aligns across 9 bases. Germline assignment: CDR1 SGHDT and CDR2 YYEEEE. The CDR3 has 16 amino acids. With V trimmed by 4 bases and J by 11 bases, 16 bases remained unmatched. The CDR3 reads CASSQPLGAGGPKQFF. DNA for the CDR3: TGTGCCAGCAGCCAACCTCTAGGAGCGGGAGGTCCAAAGCAGTTCTTC.

This clone has at least ten counts. The chain uses TRBV6-1 and TRBJ2-5; perhaps D is TRBD1 or TRBD2 (5 bases each). CDR1 MNHNS and CDR2 SASEGT come from the germline V gene. There are 15 residues in the CDR3. The germline V and J ends were trimmed by 5 bases and 5 bases, with 18 bases remaining between them. CDR3 nucleotide sequence: TGTGCCAGCAGTAGTGGGGGATACCCGCCGGAGACCCAGTACTTC. It yields the protein CASSSGGYPPETQYF.

The chain links TRBV4-1 to TRBJ1-2; the D is unclear. This CDR3 has 13 residues. Germline CDR1 MGHRA, CDR2 YSYEKL. Trimming pared 7 bases from V and 6 bases from J, leaving 15 bases between. The CDR3 nucleotides read TGCGCCAGCACCTCAGTCGGAAGGAATGGCTACACCTTC. Translated: CASTSVGRNGYTF.

Here the CDR3 reads CASSSRGSDTEAFF. The CDR3 region has the DNA TGTGCCAGCAGCTCCCGTGGGAGTGACACTGAAGCTTTCTTT. V and J are TRBV6-5 and TRBJ1-1; D gene ambiguous. The CDR3 is 14 residues long. Germline V CDR1 and CDR2: MNHEY, SVGAGI. Trimming removed 6 bases from V and 3 bases from J, with 14 bases in between.

The V and J genes are TRBV30 and TRBJ1-2; D is ambiguous. The CDR3 consists of 14 residues. CDR1 and CDR2 (germline): GTSNPN, SVGIG (reference sequence). The CDR3 DNA reads as TGTGTACGCCAGGCGAAGCTCCCGATTTATGGCTACACCTTC. This encodes CVRQAKLPIYGYTF.

The chain joins TRBV5-4 to TRBJ2-2; no clear D. In germline, CDR1 is SGHNT, CDR2 YYREEE (reference sequence). The CDR3 covers 11 residues. Trimming stripped 3 bases from V and 7 bases from J, with 4 bases between. In DNA, the CDR3 is TGTGCCAGCAGCTCTTACGGGGAGCTGTTTTTT. This translates into CASSSYGELFF.

The J gene is TRBJ1-2, the V gene TRBV11-3; no firm D call. The V and J ends lost 5 bases and 7 bases respectively, with 14 bases between them. The CDR3 runs to 13 residues. Germline V gene lookup returns CDR1 SGHNT and CDR2 YENEEA. The CDR3 sequence is CASSPGRLGGYTF. DNA of the CDR3: TGTGCCAGCAGCCCCGGACGACTAGGTGGCTACACCTTC.

J is TRBJ2-5 and V is TRBV11-2, with D perhaps TRBD1 (5 bases). Trimming took off 0 bases at V and 4 bases at J, with 9 bases between the two ends. The CDR3 loop spans 14 amino acids. Germline V CDR1 and CDR2: SGHAT, FQNNGV. The CDR3 nucleotides are TGTGCCAGCAGCTTAGATCCCAGGGCAGAGACCCAGTACTTC. It codes for CASSLDPRAETQYF. Supplemented by reference TRBV11-2 and TRBJ2-5, the full variable domain reads EAGVAQSPRYKIIEKRQSVAFWCNPISGHATLYWYQQILGQGPKLLIQFQNNGVVDDSQLPKDRFSAERLKGVDSTLKIQPAKLEDSAVYLCASSLDPRAETQYFGPGTRLLVL.

This chain links TRBV25-1 with TRBJ1-1; D may be TRBD1 (5 bases). V was clipped by 2 bases and J by 8 bases, with 12 bases between them. The CDR3 consists of 13 residues. Germline-derived CDR1 and CDR2 are MGHDK and SYGVNS. CDR3 coding DNA: TGTGCCAGCAGTGAAACAGCCGGGACGGAAGCTTTCTTT. Protein sequence: CASSETAGTEAFF.

The chain is built from TRBV27 and TRBJ1-4, with D uncertain. The germline V and J ends were trimmed by 6 bases and 4 bases, with 9 bases remaining between them. Germline V lookup: CDR1 MNHEY, CDR2 SMNVEV (reference sequence). The CDR3 is made up of 13 amino acids. As DNA, the CDR3 is TGTGCCAGCAGAGGCGGGAATAATGAAAAACTGTTTTTT. Amino acids: CASRGGNNEKLFF.

V and J are TRBV28 and TRBJ2-6; D is uncertain. There are 15 residues in the CDR3. Germline CDR1 MDHEN, CDR2 SYDVKM. V gave up 9 bases and J gave up 0 bases, with 12 bases separating them. The CDR3 region is CASRTAASGANVLTF. As DNA, the CDR3 is TGTGCCAGTAGGACGGCGGCCTCTGGGGCCAACGTCCTGACTTTC.

In its sample, this clone was seen a few times. This chain uses TRBV7-3 with TRBJ1-2; D remains unclear. CDR1 SGHTA and CDR2 FQGTGA come from the germline V gene. The length of the CDR3 is 12 residues. V lost 5 bases and J lost 7, with 11 bases in between. The CDR3 region has the DNA TGTGCCAGCAGCGGACCACTGGGTGGCTACACCTTC. Amino acid sequence: CASSGPLGGYTF.

This clone was found once. This chain uses TRBV5-1 with TRBJ2-1; perhaps TRBD2 as D (5 bases). Germline CDR1 SGHRS, CDR2 YFSETQ. The CDR3 spans 13 residues. V dropped 4 bases and J dropped 8 bases, with 13 bases sitting between them. The CDR3 here is CASSQGLLDEQFF. The CDR3 DNA follows: TGCGCCAGCAGCCAAGGACTGTTGGATGAGCAGTTCTTC. The whole variable domain, filled in from reference TRBV5-1 and TRBJ2-1, reads KAGVTQTPRYLIKTRGQQVTLSCSPISGHRSVSWYQQTPGQGLQFLFEYFSETQRNKGNFPGRFSGRQFSNSRSEMNVSTLELGDSALYLCASSQGLLDEQFFGPGTRLTVL.

The rearrangement joins TRBV4-1 to TRBJ2-3; the D call may be TRBD1 or TRBD2 (5 bases each). The V end lost 4 bases, the J end lost 3 bases, and 14 bases lay between the germline ends. CDR1 and CDR2 (germline): MGHRA, YSYEKL. The CDR3 loop spans 15 amino acids. Written as DNA, the CDR3 is TGCGCCAGCAGCCCCCGGCAGGGAGTTACAGATACGCAGTATTTT. This gives the protein CASSPRQGVTDTQYF.

This clone was recorded a few times. The J gene is TRBJ1-1, the V gene TRBV25-1; D perhaps matches TRBD1 (6 bases). V gave up 6 bases and J gave up 4 bases, with 12 bases separating them. From germline, CDR1 is MGHDK and CDR2 SYGVNS. The CDR3 is 13 amino acids. The CDR3 coding sequence is TGTGCCAGCAGGGGGACAATTTCCACTGAAGCTTTCTTT. This sequence encodes CASRGTISTEAFF.

This clone is a singleton in its sample. V is TRBV7-2 and J is TRBJ2-7; D not resolved. Trimming removed 4 bases from V and 4 bases from J, with 8 bases in between. CDR1 SGHTA and CDR2 FQGNSA come from the germline V gene. The CDR3 is made up of 12 amino acids. The DNA for the CDR3 is TGTGCCAGCAGCTACGACGGGTACGAGCAGTACTTC. Encoded protein: CASSYDGYEQYF.

The chain employs TRBV6-6 and TRBJ1-5; D remains ambiguous. The CDR3 sequence is 13 residues long. Trimming took off 7 bases at V and 0 bases at J, with 7 bases between the two ends. CDR1 MNHNY and CDR2 SVGAGI come from the germline V gene (reference sequence). The CDR3 protein is CASMAVSNQPQHF. The CDR3 region has the DNA TGTGCCAGCATGGCAGTTAGCAATCAGCCCCAGCATTTT.

The V and J genes are TRBV6-5 and TRBJ1-5; D is ambiguous. Trimming pared 6 bases from V and 5 bases from J, leaving 17 bases between. Germline V lookup: CDR1 MNHEY, CDR2 SVGAGI. The CDR3 contains 15 residues. Here the CDR3 reads CASSPNGVGDQPQHF. Written as DNA, the CDR3 is TGTGCCAGCAGCCCCAACGGGGTAGGTGATCAGCCCCAGCATTTT.

V usage is TRBV30 and J usage is TRBJ2-7; 9 nucleotides agree with TRBD1. Germline V gene data show CDR1 as GTSNPN and CDR2 as SVGIG (reference sequence). Losses at the gene ends were 0 bases for V and 0 bases for J; bases not matched to a gene: 9. This CDR3 region has 17 residues. CDR3 loop: CAWSVTTGGTASYEQYF. Written as DNA, the CDR3 is TGTGCCTGGAGTGTCACAACAGGGGGCACCGCCTCCTACGAGCAGTACTTC.

The CDR3: CASRLRAGWSTDTQYF. DNA of the CDR3: TGTGCCTCCAGACTAAGGGCAGGCTGGAGCACAGATACGCAGTATTTT. V usage is TRBV30 and J usage is TRBJ2-3; D is possibly TRBD2 (5 bases). Germline CDR1 GTSNPN, CDR2 SVGIG (reference sequence). Deletions cut 7 bases from V and 0 bases from J, with 20 bases between. The CDR3 runs 16 residues.

This sequence joins TRBV30 and TRBJ1-5; D possibly corresponds to TRBD1 (5 bases). The CDR3 is 15 amino acids. CDR1 and CDR2 from the germline V gene are GTSNPN and SVGIG (reference sequence). The V and J ends lost 0 bases and 1 base respectively, with 10 bases between them. As DNA, the CDR3 is TGTGCCTGGAGTGTACCGGGGGACAGCAATCAGCCCCAGCATTTT. This encodes CAWSVPGDSNQPQHF.

V is TRBV28 and J is TRBJ1-2; D gene uncertain. CDR1 is MDHEN, CDR2 SYDVKM, per germline. CDR3 length: 13 amino acids. V dropped 5 bases and J dropped 8 bases, with 15 bases sitting between them. CDR3 DNA sequence: TGTGCCAGCAGTCTGAATCAGGTATCCGGCTACACCTTC. As protein: CASSLNQVSGYTF.

V is TRBV5-6 and J is TRBJ1-4, with a weak D call TRBD1 (6 bases). Trimming left V 4 bases short and J 0 bases short, with 13 bases between. Per the germline V gene, CDR1 is SGHDT and CDR2 is YYEEEE. There are 16 residues in the CDR3. The CDR3 DNA is TGTGCCAGCAGCCTATGGACAGCTGCAACTAATGAAAAACTGTTTTTT. Translated: CASSLWTAATNEKLFF.

This clone was recorded once. V gene TRBV4-1 combines with J gene TRBJ2-1; D not resolved. Looked up from germline, CDR1 is MGHRA and CDR2 is YSYEKL. The CDR3 is 13 amino acids. Trimming left V 2 bases short and J 6 bases short, with 8 bases between. The CDR3 coding sequence is TGCGCCAGCAGCCAATATGTGGGCAATGAGCAGTTCTTC. Amino acid sequence: CASSQYVGNEQFF.

This chain joins TRBV13 and TRBJ2-3; 8 nucleotides match TRBD2. CDR1 is PRHDT and CDR2 is FYEKMQ in the germline V gene (reference sequence). This CDR3 is built from 16 residues. Germline trimming cut 5 bases from V and 2 bases from J; bases unmatched to any gene: 9. The CDR3: CASSPRSAGDTDTQYF. For the CDR3, the DNA is TGTGCCAGCAGCCCACGTTCAGCGGGAGACACAGATACGCAGTATTTT.

The chain joins TRBV5-1 to TRBJ2-1, with D perhaps TRBD2 (5 bases). This CDR3 has 14 amino acids. Trimming removed 0 bases at V and 9 bases at J, with 13 bases between. Germline V CDR1 and CDR2: SGHRS, YFSETQ. In DNA form, the CDR3 reads TGCGCCAGCAGCTTGGTAGATGGTGGAGGTGAGCAGTTCTTC. Translation: CASSLVDGGGEQFF.

This chain uses TRBV29-1 with TRBJ2-1; TRBD2 aligns across 12 bases. The V segment lost 3 bases and the J segment 7 bases; nucleotides outside the gene matches: 13. This CDR3 is 17 amino acids long. Germline V lookup: CDR1 SQVTM, CDR2 ANQGSEA. The CDR3: CSVDDPKTSGSFNEQFF. CDR3 DNA: TGCAGCGTTGACGACCCCAAGACTAGCGGGAGTTTTAATGAGCAGTTCTTC.

The rearrangement links TRBV15 to TRBJ2-7; 10 bases are a match to TRBD2. V shed 0 bases and J 5 bases; nucleotides not matched to a gene: 7. Germline values: CDR1 LNHNV, CDR2 YYDKDF (reference sequence). This CDR3 has 16 amino acids. In DNA, the CDR3 is TGTGCCACCAGCAGAGACTTTGGAGCGGGAGGGAACGAGCAGTACTTC. Protein sequence: CATSRDFGAGGNEQYF.

J is TRBJ2-3 and V is TRBV11-2; TRBD1 agrees at 8 bases. The CDR3 is 16 residues long. Looked up from germline, CDR1 is SGHAT and CDR2 is FQNNGV. J lost 1 base, V lost 3 bases, and 6 bases had no gene match. The CDR3 spells CASSLDGTGRTDTQYF. The DNA of the CDR3 is TGTGCCAGCAGCTTGGATGGGACAGGACGCACAGATACGCAGTATTTT. Full variable domain (missing parts from reference TRBV11-2 and TRBJ2-3): EAGVAQSPRYKIIEKRQSVAFWCNPISGHATLYWYQQILGQGPKLLIQFQNNGVVDDSQLPKDRFSAERLKGVDSTLKIQPAKLEDSAVYLCASSLDGTGRTDTQYFGPGTRLTVL.

The chain combines TRBV18 with TRBJ1-2; D is uncertain. The CDR3 is 14 residues long. V was cut by 6 bases and J by 8 bases, with 19 bases left in between. CDR1 KGHSH and CDR2 LQKENI come from the germline V gene. DNA for the CDR3: TGTGCCAGCTCCCCCGCCCCAGAGGCGAGGGGCTACACCTTC. Amino acid sequence: CASSPAPEARGYTF. Full variable domain (remainder filled in from reference TRBV18 and TRBJ1-2): NAGVMQNPRHLVRRRGQEARLRCSPMKGHSHVYWYRQLPEEGLKFMVYLQKENIIDESGMPKERFSAEFPKEGPSILRIQQVVRGDSAAYFCASSPAPEARGYTFGSGTRLTVV.

The chain links TRBV11-2 to TRBJ1-5, with unresolved D. The CDR3 length is 16 residues. Germline lookup yields CDR1 SGHAT and CDR2 FQNNGV. The V gene lost 0 bases and the J gene lost 3 bases, with 12 bases spanning the gap. The chain's CDR3 is CASSLDHRKVNQPQHF. In DNA form, the CDR3 reads TGTGCCAGCAGCTTAGACCACCGGAAAGTCAATCAGCCCCAGCATTTT. The complete variable domain, with remaining parts taken from reference TRBV11-2 and TRBJ1-5, reads EAGVAQSPRYKIIEKRQSVAFWCNPISGHATLYWYQQILGQGPKLLIQFQNNGVVDDSQLPKDRFSAERLKGVDSTLKIQPAKLEDSAVYLCASSLDHRKVNQPQHFGDGTRLSIL.